A selection of T cell receptor beta chains follows, all from one sample in a study of T cells after yellow fever vaccination. TCRdb analysed the 5' RACE reads with MiXCR anew, one entry per CDR3 protein. This table has about 260,000 distinct CDR3 sequences, 10% to 15% appearing once. Sequences were derived from CD4+ T cells sorted from PBMCs, sampled 45 days after the yellow fever booster vaccination. Receptors originate from a man in his thirties or forties who received the YFV17D yellow fever vaccine. The CDR3 runs from the conserved cysteine through the conserved F or W. Some rows mark clone size as missing; the rest say once, few, many or name a class of expanded clone.

>TRBJ2-3|-|TRBV7-8
CASSSPVTKAGGSATQYF
>TRBJ1-5|few|TRBV20-1
CSARASGPQHF
>TRBJ2-7|-|TRBV7-2
CASSLVAGASYEQYF
>TRBJ1-2|many|TRBV29-1
CSDTGTRYGYTF
>TRBJ2-7|few|TRBV4-2
CASSLQLASSSYEQYF
>TRBJ2-7|few|TRBV6-5
CASSYRSRPGPNAVYEQYF
>TRBJ2-5|many|TRBV4-3
CASSQGQGALETQYF
>TRBJ2-2|few|TRBV11-2
CASSSARLVANTGELFF
>TRBJ2-7|-|TRBV4-3
CASSQDLRAAPDEQYF
>TRBJ2-7|-|TRBV11-2
CASSTGPSYEQYF
>TRBJ2-7|few|TRBV29-1
CSVGPRTEPYEQYF
>TRBJ2-4|few|TRBV5-1
CASSYTYGQGNIQYF
>TRBJ2-5|few|TRBV5-1
CASSLASKTSGRLEETQYF
>-|few|TRBV7-2
CASSLEGTGTQYF
>TRBJ2-5|few|TRBV28
CAIRAGEGETQYF
>TRBJ1-2|-|TRBV7-2
CASSLLPGLYGYTF
>TRBJ1-1|-|TRBV10-3
CAISESGGAMNTEAFF
>TRBJ2-2|many|TRBV10-2
CASISGTKHTGELFF
>TRBJ2-1|few|TRBV29-1
CSVETPRGGWIFNEQFF
>TRBJ2-3|-|TRBV14
CASSQGGELGTDTQYF
>TRBJ2-4|-|TRBV12-3/TRBV12-4
CASSLSRNIQYF
>TRBJ2-7|-|TRBV7-9
CASSADRAHEQYF
>TRBJ1-1|few|TRBV5-6
CASSRLDTEAFF
>TRBJ2-7|-|TRBV7-9
CASSPTSGKNNEQYF
>TRBJ2-1|few|TRBV6-2/TRBV6-3
CASSTSSGSSYNEQFF
>TRBJ2-1|-|TRBV7-2
CASSFSPTGSSYNEQFF
>TRBJ1-1|-|TRBV6-2/TRBV6-3
CASSYGGNEAFF
>TRBJ2-3|few|TRBV6-5
CASSQSSDTQYF
>TRBJ2-7|-|TRBV12-3/TRBV12-4
CASSFRRDGSYEQYF
>TRBJ2-1|-|TRBV20-1
CSASVNVIYNEQFF
>TRBJ2-5|-|TRBV12-3/TRBV12-4
CASSSRSPGLHQETQYF